This T cell receptor beta chain was sequenced in a study of molecular identifiers for immune sequencing clone quantification. Study findings and constraints: Detection of one spiked Jurkat cell's TCR RNA reportedly worked in about a million naive cells.

Trimming removed 7 bases from V and 5 bases from J; junction bases left unmatched: 12. CDR1 and CDR2 from the germline V gene are MNHEY and SVGEGT. The CDR3 consists of 15 residues. MiXCR was run by TCRdb on the PCR reads, yielding one entry per CDR3 protein. This sample has approximately 680,000 distinct CDR3 sequences, with roughly 25% found just once. Worth noting for this clonotype: Its cognate antigen is unknown. A read error may be the cause here, since a much bigger clone is one base away.

In the sort, naive CD8 T cells were defined as CD8+CD4-CCR7+CD45RA+. Sequencing used naive CD8+ T cells from blood, with Jurkat cell RNA spiked in. The subset was: FACS-sorted CD8+CD4-CCR7+CD45RA+ naive T cells. The J gene is TRBJ1-1, the V gene TRBV6-2 or TRBV6-3; 8 bases agree with TRBD1. The receptor comes from a human donor in good health. Some libraries in this study had Jurkat cell RNA spiked in. The CDR3 here is CASTLTGALGTEAFF. CDR3 bases: TGTGCCAGCACCCTGACAGGGGCATTAGGTACTGAAGCTTTCTTT.